The next 5 T cell receptor beta chains were all read from a single sample in a study of cytomegalovirus exposure and HLA in healthy donors. This PCR relied on a set of 60 Vbeta primers and 13 Jbeta primers. Assay used: immunoSEQ multiplex PCR; TCRdb lists only in-frame clones, some missing. The top ten clones hold over 9% of a sample with some 120,000 clones, 80% to 90% of them seen once. Specimen: PBMCs. These receptors were obtained from a male donor in good health and CMV-seropositive.

The V call is TRBV5-6, the J call TRBJ1-2; D is undetermined. Per the germline V gene, CDR1 is SGHDT and CDR2 is YYEEEE. Trimming took 0 bases from V and 7 from J, leaving 7 bases between them. This CDR3 is built from 12 residues. In nucleotides, the CDR3 is TGTGCCAGCAGCTTGGCCGGTACTGGCTACACCTTC. Protein product: CASSLAGTGYTF. The full variable domain, in which reference TRBV5-6 and TRBJ1-2 provide the parts outside the CDR3, is DAGVTQSPTHLIKTRGQQVTLRCSPKSGHDTVSWYQQALGQGPQFIFQYYEEEERQRGNFPDRFSGHQFPNYSSELNVNALLLGDSALYLCASSLAGTGYTFGSGTRLTVV.

The CDR3 DNA is TGTGCCAGCTCGACACAGGCGCTCCAAGAGACCCAGTACTTC. It translates to CASSTQALQETQYF. The chain has TRBV9 and TRBJ2-5; D possibly corresponds to TRBD1 (5 bases). Germline CDR1 SGDLS, CDR2 YYNGEE. The length of the CDR3 is 14 residues. Deletions cut 7 bases from V and 1 base from J, with 14 bases between.

The CDR3 sequence is CASRTRDPGRGETEAFF. The CDR3 DNA reads TGTGCCAGCAGGACAAGAGACCCTGGACGGGGGGAGACTGAAGCTTTCTTT. V is TRBV2 and J is TRBJ1-1, with D possibly matching TRBD1 (5 bases). The germline CDR1 and CDR2 sequences are SNHLY and FYNNEI. V lost 6 bases, J lost 5 bases, and 25 bases lay in between. This CDR3 contains 17 residues.

The gene calls are TRBV5-4 and TRBJ1-1; unclear D gene. Germline CDR1 reads SGHNT; CDR2 reads YYREEE (reference sequence). The CDR3 runs to 14 residues. The V gene lost 0 bases and the J gene lost 0 bases, with 6 bases spanning the gap. CDR3 nucleotides: TGTGCCAGCAGCTTGGAACAGATGAACACTGAAGCTTTCTTT. As protein: CASSLEQMNTEAFF.

The chain employs TRBV28 and TRBJ2-7; D is unresolved. Germline CDR1 is MDHEN and CDR2 is SYDVKM. The CDR3 has 15 residues. The V and J ends lost 4 bases and 4 bases respectively, with 17 bases between them. CDR3 sequence: CASSSPSGKSYEQYF. The CDR3 bases are TGTGCCAGCAGTTCACCCTCAGGAAAATCTTACGAGCAGTACTTC.